The T cell receptor beta chain described here comes from a study of blood T cell repertoires in COVID-19. Study summary: The samples span acute and convalescent COVID-19 from the United States, Italy and Spain.

The CDR3 covers 12 residues. CDR1 is SGHRS, CDR2 YFSETQ, per germline. With 10 bases removed from V and 0 bases from J, the gap between germline ends came to 7 bases. Per the study methods: Nucleated cell counts were estimated from reference gene primer amplification. This table comes from immunoSEQ multiplex PCR, and its TCRdb copy is limited to in-frame clones, with some not included. D and trimming were read from the DNA, whereas the V and J calls and clone size are those reported in that table. Altogether just over 60,000 clones are present, around 85% being singletons, with the ten largest covering around 21%.

Input material: peripheral blood. This clonotype was sampled from a woman aged 80 or over with active or convalescent COVID-19. This chain links TRBV5-1 with TRBJ1-4; D gene uncertain. CDR3 protein: CASRATNEKLFF. The CDR3 DNA reads TGCGCCTCAAGAGCAACTAATGAAAAACTGTTTTTT. Supplemented by reference TRBV5-1 and TRBJ1-4, the full variable domain reads KAGVTQTPRYLIKTRGQQVTLSCSPISGHRSVSWYQQTPGQGLQFLFEYFSETQRNKGNFPGRFSGRQFSNSRSEMNVSTLELGDSALYLCASRATNEKLFFGSGTQLSVL.